This is a list of T cell receptor beta chains from one sample in a study of T cell responses to AZD1222 COVID-19 vaccine. The method was immunoSEQ multiplex PCR; TCRdb's version includes in-frame clones alone and lacks a portion of them. The sample has nearly 80,000 clones, 80% seen once. The sample here was peripheral blood, taken on day 0 of AZD1222 vaccination. The receptors come from an adult in good health. CDR3s include the opening cysteine and the closing phenylalanine or tryptophan. The D gene is left open where the match is weak. Where a row states a size, it is once, few, many or the class of an expanded clone; other rows omit it.

NA	TRBJ1-1	TRBV3-1/TRBV3-2	NA	CASSQGGGLNTEAFF	TGTGCCAGCAGCCAAGGTGGCGGATTGAACACTGAAGCTTTCTTT
NA	TRBJ1-6	TRBV6-5	NA	CASRGTWGNSPLHF	TGTGCCAGCAGGGGAACGTGGGGCAATTCACCCCTCCACTTT
TRBD2	TRBJ2-7	TRBV6-2/TRBV6-3	NA	CASSRGGLGEQYF	TGTGCCAGCAGCCGCGGGGGGCTGGGGGAGCAGTACTTC
NA	TRBJ1-5	TRBV16	NA	CASSQTGPSNQPQHF	TGTGCCAGCAGCCAAACCGGACCAAGCAATCAGCCCCAGCATTTT
NA	TRBJ2-5	TRBV12-3/TRBV12-4	NA	CASSFVGKTQYF	TGTGCCAGCAGTTTCGTGGGAAAGACCCAGTACTTC
NA	TRBJ1-2	TRBV2	NA	CAGRAFGYGYTF	TGTGCCGGCCGGGCCTTTGGATATGGCTACACCTTC
NA	TRBJ1-5	TRBV27	few	CASSSATGYNQPQHF	TGTGCCAGCAGTTCCGCCACAGGTTACAATCAGCCCCAGCATTTT
TRBD1	TRBJ1-5	TRBV6-1	NA	CASSAPGQGYNQPQHF	TGTGCCAGCAGTGCTCCGGGACAGGGGTACAATCAGCCCCAGCATTTT
NA	TRBJ1-5	TRBV7-9	NA	CASSPQGDSNQPQHF	TGTGCCAGCAGCCCACAGGGAGATAGCAATCAGCCCCAGCATTTT
NA	TRBJ1-5	TRBV2	few	CASTTRLSKGNQPQHF	TGTGCCAGCACAACGAGGCTGAGCAAGGGCAATCAGCCCCAGCATTTT
NA	TRBJ2-5	TRBV5-1	NA	CASSLYGVRGQETQYF	TGCGCCAGCAGCTTGTATGGTGTTCGTGGCCAAGAGACCCAGTACTTC
NA	TRBJ1-3	TRBV25-1	medium-sized	CASSESSSGNTIYF	TGTGCCAGCAGTGAATCTAGTTCTGGAAACACCATATATTTT
TRBD2	TRBJ2-3	TRBV24-1	NA	CATSELAGGQDTQYF	TGTGCCACCAGTGAACTAGCGGGGGGGCAAGATACGCAGTATTTT
NA	TRBJ2-7	TRBV9	once	CASSVVRDSGEQYF	TGTGCCAGCAGCGTAGTGAGGGACTCAGGCGAGCAGTACTTC
NA	TRBJ2-3	TRBV7-9	once	CASSLTSTHTQYF	TGTGCCAGCAGCCTAACTAGCACACATACGCAGTATTTT
TRBD2	TRBJ2-2	TRBV27	few	CASSRTSVTGELFF	TGTGCCAGCAGTCGTACTAGCGTAACCGGGGAGCTGTTTTTT
NA	TRBJ1-2	TRBV28	NA	CASYSGQNYGYTF	TGTGCCAGCTACTCGGGACAAAACTATGGCTACACCTTC
NA	TRBJ2-7	TRBV3-1/TRBV3-2	NA	CASSQVTNYEQYF	TGTGCCAGTAGCCAAGTGACCAACTACGAGCAGTACTTC
TRBD2	TRBJ2-3	TRBV9	NA	CASSVMPGLAGGIDTQYF	TGTGCCAGCAGCGTAATGCCGGGACTAGCGGGGGGGATAGATACGCAGTATTTT
NA	TRBJ2-6	TRBV4-2	few	CASSRARTGSGANVLTF	TGTGCCAGCAGCCGCGCGAGGACGGGCTCTGGGGCCAACGTCCTGACTTTC
TRBD2	TRBJ2-5	TRBV28	few	CASSFLGTSAETQYF	TGTGCCAGCAGCTTCCTTGGGACTAGCGCAGAGACCCAGTACTTC
TRBD2	TRBJ2-1	TRBV27	few	CASSLTPLAGSTSNNEQFF	TGTGCCAGCAGTTTAACCCCCCTAGCGGGGTCCACTTCCAACAATGAGCAGTTCTTC
TRBD2	TRBJ2-1	TRBV24-1	NA	CATSDRSGRASNEQFF	TGTGCCACCAGTGATCGGAGCGGGAGGGCCAGCAATGAGCAGTTCTTC
TRBD1	TRBJ1-4	TRBV5-4	NA	CASSLATGGNEKLFF	TGTGCCAGCAGCCTAGCTACAGGGGGGAATGAAAAACTGTTTTTT
NA	TRBJ1-1	TRBV10-1	NA	CASSGGSPEAFF	TGCGCCAGCAGTGGGGGTAGTCCTGAAGCTTTCTTT
NA	TRBJ1-2	TRBV5-5	once	CASTPGVAGYGYTF	TGTGCCAGCACCCCCGGTGTGGCAGGCTATGGCTACACCTTC
NA	TRBJ2-1	TRBV23-1	NA	CASNHAGGVYNEQFF	TGCGCCAGCAACCACGCCGGGGGAGTCTACAATGAGCAGTTCTTC
NA	TRBJ2-2	TRBV5-1	NA	CASSLVPGARTGELFF	TGCGCCAGCAGCTTGGTCCCGGGGGCTAGGACCGGGGAGCTGTTTTTT
NA	TRBJ1-3	TRBV2	NA	CASSLRGSGNTIYF	TGTGCCAGCAGTCTGAGGGGCTCTGGAAACACCATATATTTT
TRBD2	TRBJ2-3	TRBV5-6	NA	CASSLAGGRDTQYF	TGTGCCAGCAGCTTAGCGGGAGGACGAGATACGCAGTATTTT
TRBD1	TRBJ1-2	TRBV4-2	NA	CASSQEGQGGYTF	TGTGCCAGCAGCCAAGAGGGACAGGGAGGCTACACCTTC
TRBD1	TRBJ1-2	TRBV6-5	NA	CASSYTGGEDGYTF	TGTGCCAGCAGTTACACAGGGGGAGAGGACGGCTACACCTTC
TRBD2	TRBJ2-2	TRBV9	once	CASSPRGGVNTGELFF	TGTGCCAGCAGCCCCCGCGGGGGGGTCAACACCGGGGAGCTGTTTTTT
NA	TRBJ1-6	TRBV23-1	NA	CARRSPETDSPLHF	TGCGCCAGAAGGTCCCCCGAGACGGATTCACCCCTCCACTTT
NA	TRBJ2-1	TRBV7-8	once	CASSLAGSSYNEQFF	TGTGCCAGCAGCTTAGCGGGAAGCTCCTACAATGAGCAGTTCTTC
NA	TRBJ2-4	TRBV5-6	NA	CASSSPAGNKNIQYF	TGTGCCAGCAGCTCCCCTGCAGGAAACAAAAACATTCAGTACTTC
NA	TRBJ1-4	TRBV20-1	NA	CSASVSGGATNEKLFF	TGCAGTGCTAGTGTTTCTGGGGGCGCAACTAATGAAAAACTGTTTTTT
TRBD2	TRBJ2-1	TRBV5-1	NA	CASSLESLAVISSYNEQFF	TGCGCCAGCAGCTTGGAGTCACTAGCGGTTATTAGCTCCTACAATGAGCAGTTCTTC
NA	TRBJ2-6	TRBV30	NA	CAWSLFGANVLTF	TGTGCCTGGAGTCTATTTGGGGCCAACGTCCTGACTTTC
NA	TRBJ1-1	TRBV18	NA	CASSPLDHSVNTEAFF	TGTGCCAGCTCACCCCTGGATCACAGCGTGAACACTGAAGCTTTCTTT
NA	TRBJ1-5	TRBV4-1	NA	CASSQERGLNQPQHF	TGCGCCAGCAGCCAAGAAAGGGGCCTAAATCAGCCCCAGCATTTT
NA	TRBJ1-1	TRBV6-5	NA	CASTQGGRTEAFF	TGTGCCAGCACTCAGGGAGGAAGGACTGAAGCTTTCTTT
TRBD1	TRBJ2-1	TRBV2	NA	CASSANRDRGRNEQFF	TGTGCCAGCAGTGCCAACCGGGACAGGGGGCGCAATGAGCAGTTCTTC
NA	TRBJ2-7	TRBV7-6	once	CASSLPGTGGSGSYEQYF	TGTGCCAGCAGCTTACCGGGGACCGGAGGAAGCGGCTCCTACGAGCAGTACTTC
NA	TRBJ1-6	TRBV3-1/TRBV3-2	NA	CASSQMEGNSPLHF	TGTGCCAGCAGCCAAATGGAGGGGAATTCACCCCTCCACTTT
NA	TRBJ2-1	TRBV2	NA	CASRYTSSGEQFF	TGTGCCAGCAGGTATACTAGTTCGGGTGAGCAGTTCTTC
NA	TRBJ2-1	TRBV12-3/TRBV12-4	few	CASSSAEQFF	TGTGCCAGCAGTTCGGCCGAGCAGTTCTTC
NA	TRBJ1-5	TRBV6-1	NA	CASSEAPGSQPQHF	TGTGCCAGCAGTGAAGCGCCGGGGAGTCAGCCCCAGCATTTT
TRBD1	TRBJ2-6	TRBV29-1	NA	CSVEWRDRGHSSGANVLTF	TGCAGCGTTGAATGGAGGGACAGGGGGCATTCATCTGGGGCCAACGTCCTGACTTTC
NA	TRBJ2-3	TRBV10-1	NA	CASSAAWPPDTQYF	TGCGCCAGCAGTGCGGCGTGGCCCCCAGATACGCAGTATTTT
NA	TRBJ2-4	TRBV4-1	NA	CASSSHRMNNKNIQYF	TGCGCCAGCAGCTCACACCGGATGAACAACAAAAACATTCAGTACTTC
TRBD1	TRBJ2-7	TRBV5-4	few	CASSPSGQPYEQYF	TGTGCCAGCAGTCCTTCGGGACAGCCTTACGAGCAGTACTTC
NA	TRBJ2-5	TRBV5-1	NA	CASSLGTAGDMETQYF	TGCGCCAGCAGCTTGGGTACGGCAGGAGATATGGAGACCCAGTACTTC
NA	TRBJ2-3	TRBV29-1	NA	CSVQPDYSTDTQYF	TGCAGCGTTCAACCCGACTACAGCACAGATACGCAGTATTTT
NA	TRBJ1-2	TRBV2	NA	CASTAAGGGYTF	TGTGCCAGTACGGCCGCCGGGGGTGGCTACACCTTC